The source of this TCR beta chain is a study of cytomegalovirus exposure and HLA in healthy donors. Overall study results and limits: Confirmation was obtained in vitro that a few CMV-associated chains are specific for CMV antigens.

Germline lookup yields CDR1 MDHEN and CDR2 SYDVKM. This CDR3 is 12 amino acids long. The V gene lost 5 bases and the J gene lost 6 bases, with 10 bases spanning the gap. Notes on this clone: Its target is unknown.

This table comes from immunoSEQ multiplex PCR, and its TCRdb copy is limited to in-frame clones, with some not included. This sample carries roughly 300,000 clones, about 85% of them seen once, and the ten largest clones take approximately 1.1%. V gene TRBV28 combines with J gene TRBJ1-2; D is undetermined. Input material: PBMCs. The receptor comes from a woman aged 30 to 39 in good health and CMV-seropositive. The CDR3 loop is CASSPRVHGYTF. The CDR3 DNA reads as TGTGCCAGCAGTCCAAGAGTCCATGGCTACACCTTC.